This T cell receptor (beta chain) was recovered during a study of blood T cell repertoires in COVID-19. Study at large: PBMCs, B-cell-depleted T cells, or T cells were the source of the cDNA or gDNA that made up the material.

The CDR3 runs to 14 residues. The germline V and J ends were trimmed by 6 bases and 5 bases, with 14 bases remaining between them. Germline V gene lookup returns CDR1 KGHSH and CDR2 LQKENI. Libraries were prepared by immunoSEQ multiplex PCR; TCRdb keeps only in-frame clonotypes and omits some of them. The sample carries 120,000 to 150,000 clones, roughly 85% recorded once. The sequence derives from a woman aged 55-75 years with COVID-19, enrolled during active disease. Sequences were obtained from peripheral blood. The J gene is TRBJ2-1, the V gene TRBV18, with a weak D call TRBD1 (6 bases). CDR3 protein: CASSPTGTHNEQFF. DNA of the CDR3: TGTGCCAGCTCCCCTACAGGGACCCACAATGAGCAGTTCTTC.